This entry describes one T cell receptor beta chain. Specified treatment: some 20 received Ad26.COV2.S at low or high dose, single or two shots; roughly 5 received placebo; per-sample allocation not given. Sample collection was performed on day 63 after the first vaccine or placebo injection. The sample originates from a study of Ad26.COV2.S vaccination and SARS-CoV-2 variants. The repertoire was sequenced with immunoSEQ multiplex PCR; TCRdb's copy has only in-frame clones and lacks some. This table has 300,000 to 400,000 clones, roughly 90% appearing once. The sequence derives from a person aged 18-60 years who received the Ad26.COV2.S COVID-19 vaccine or a placebo. Sequencing used peripheral blood, obtained in a trial of Ad26.COV2.S vaccine versus placebo.

The CDR3 reads CASRGGRNEKLFF. In nucleotides, the CDR3 is TGTGCCAGCAGAGGGGGACGGAATGAAAAACTGTTTTTT. This sequence joins TRBV2 and TRBJ1-4; D might be TRBD1 (6 bases). This CDR3 comprises 13 residues. The V gene's germline CDR1 is SNHLY and CDR2 FYNNEI. Trimming pared 6 bases from V and 5 bases from J, leaving 10 bases between.